Following are 15 T cell receptor beta chains from one sample sequenced in a study of T-cell reconstitution after alpha-beta-depleted transplantation in children (dated by TCRdb to about 2016). The library was built by means of PCR. The instrument given in TCRdb is Illumina HiSeq 2500. To normalize quantification of the TCRbeta repertoire, the TCR libraries were built with molecular barcoding that relied on unique molecular identifiers. TCRdb trimmed the raw reads at Q25, called clones with MiXCR and kept productive beta chains. Rows merge per CDR3 protein into single entries with the most common DNA and genes. This sample has about 980,000 distinct CDR3 sequences in its table, and under 30% of those were observed once. The ten largest clones represent 25% to 35% of the sample. Interpreted using the paper, the treatment or condition label stands for: allogeneic hematopoietic cell transplantation with graft depleted of TCRalphabeta T cells and CD19 B cells.

Sequenced here: PBMCs, mostly from graft donor cells, sampled 360 days after TCRalphabeta/CD19-depleted stem cell transplant. Every receptor here comes from a boy younger than two who had a stem cell transplant for SCID, so the T cells may come from the graft donor.

The chain uses TRBV7-2 and TRBJ2-7; 9 bases line up with TRBD2. Germline V lookup: CDR1 SGHTA, CDR2 FQGNSA. V shed 3 bases, J shed 0 bases, and the junction held 3 bases outside the gene matches. The length of the CDR3 is 15 residues. The CDR3 protein is CASSFLAGRSYEQYF. CDR3 nucleotides: TGTGCCAGCAGCTTCCTAGCGGGGCGCTCCTACGAGCAGTACTTC.

This rearrangement joins TRBV13 to TRBJ2-1, with D maybe TRBD2 (6 bases). Germline-derived CDR1 and CDR2 are PRHDT and FYEKMQ (reference sequence). V was clipped by 4 bases and J by 6 bases, with 25 bases between them. The CDR3 is made up of 18 amino acids. The CDR3 here is CASSSRTGLSNWGNEQFF. CDR3 DNA sequence: TGTGCCAGCAGCTCTAGGACGGGACTCTCAAATTGGGGCAATGAGCAGTTCTTC.

This clonotype was seen a few times. This chain joins TRBV12-3 or TRBV12-4 and TRBJ1-1, with D unresolved. V gave up 5 bases and J gave up 2 bases, with 12 bases separating them. This CDR3 contains 14 residues. As DNA, the CDR3 is TGTGCCAGCAGTCTTAAACAGACAAACACTGAAGCTTTCTTT. This translates into CASSLKQTNTEAFF.

The DNA for the CDR3 is TGCGCCAGCAGGACCCCACAACACACTGAAGCTTTCTTT. Amino acids: CASRTPQHTEAFF. The chain has TRBV5-1 and TRBJ1-1; D is unresolved. Trimming cost V 5 bases and J 3 bases, with 11 bases left between them. Germline V lookup: CDR1 SGHRS, CDR2 YFSETQ. This CDR3 has 13 residues.

The chain couples TRBV27 to TRBJ1-1; possibly TRBD1 for D (6 bases). V lost 4 bases and J lost 0, with 15 bases in between. The CDR3 consists of 16 residues. Per germline, CDR1 MNHEY and CDR2 SMNVEV (reference sequence). CDR3 sequence: CASSSGQHGMNTEAFF. CDR3 in DNA: TGTGCCAGCAGTTCAGGACAGCATGGAATGAACACTGAAGCTTTCTTT.

The rearrangement joins TRBV30 to TRBJ2-2; no clear D gene. The CDR3 consists of 12 residues. V was clipped by 5 bases and J by 8 bases, with 12 bases between them. Germline values: CDR1 GTSNPN, CDR2 SVGIG (reference sequence). CDR3 nucleotides: TGTGCCTGGGCCCGAATCCCGGGGGAGCTGTTTTTT. This codes for CAWARIPGELFF.

The J gene is TRBJ2-1, the V gene TRBV5-5; no definite D call. The germline V gene has CDR1 SGHKS and CDR2 YYEKEE (reference sequence). This CDR3 comprises 15 residues. The ends were cut back, 2 bases at V and 4 bases at J, with 13 bases in the middle. CDR3 region: CASSLGSVWYNEQFF. DNA of the CDR3: TGTGCCAGCAGCTTAGGATCGGTATGGTACAATGAGCAGTTCTTC.

The rearrangement joins TRBV4-2 to TRBJ2-6; no reliable D call. Deletions cut 1 base from V and 2 bases from J, with 6 bases between. CDR1 LGHNA and CDR2 YNFKEQ come from the germline V gene. This CDR3 region has 15 residues. In DNA, the CDR3 is TGTGCCAGCAGCCAAGGGAGTACTGGGGCCAACGTCCTGACTTTC. Amino acids: CASSQGSTGANVLTF.

The rearrangement joins TRBV20-1 to TRBJ2-7; D may be TRBD1 (5 bases). The V gene's germline CDR1 is DFQATT and CDR2 SNEGSKA (reference sequence). There are 14 residues in the CDR3. V was cut by 2 bases and J by 7 bases, with 18 bases left in between. CDR3 region: CSARRTHSREEQYF. In nucleotides, the CDR3 is TGCAGTGCTAGACGGACGCACAGCAGGGAAGAGCAGTACTTC.

The chain is built from TRBV11-2 and TRBJ2-7, with 9 bases matching TRBD2. Losses at the gene ends were 2 bases for V and 2 bases for J; bases not matched to a gene: 7. CDR1 is SGHAT, CDR2 FQNNGV, per germline. The CDR3 has 16 residues. The CDR3 here is CASSLTPRGGAYEQYF. DNA for the CDR3: TGTGCCAGCAGCTTAACCCCGCGGGGGGGGGCCTACGAGCAGTACTTC.

The chain joins TRBV7-2 to TRBJ2-1, with 9 nucleotides matching TRBD2. Trimming cost V 3 bases and J 6 bases; bases outside gene matches: 6. Germline-derived CDR1 and CDR2 are SGHTA and FQGNSA. The CDR3 extends over 15 amino acids. The CDR3 here is CASSFLAGIGNEQFF. Here the CDR3 DNA reads TGTGCCAGCAGCTTTCTAGCGGGGATAGGCAATGAGCAGTTCTTC. Looking up the rest from reference TRBV7-2 and TRBJ2-1 gives the full variable domain: GAGVSQSPSNKVTEKGKDVELRCDPISGHTALYWYRQSLGQGLEFLIYFQGNSAPDKSGLPSDRFSAERTGGSVSTLTIQRTQQEDSAVYLCASSFLAGIGNEQFFGPGTRLTVL.

This clonotype has only a few counts. This chain links TRBV28 with TRBJ2-5, with a tentative D call TRBD1 (5 bases). The CDR3 is 13 amino acids. The germline V gene has CDR1 MDHEN and CDR2 SYDVKM. Trimming stripped 7 bases from V and 5 bases from J, with 14 bases between. CDR3 coding DNA: TGTGCCAGCAATACACAGGTTGGGGAGACCCAGTACTTC. This encodes CASNTQVGETQYF. The full variable domain, in which reference TRBV28 and TRBJ2-5 provide the parts outside the CDR3, is DVKVTQSSRYLVKRTGEKVFLECVQDMDHENMFWYRQDPGLGLRLIYFSYDVKMKEKGDIPEGYSVSREKKERFSLILESASTNQTSMYLCASNTQVGETQYFGPGTRLLVL.

The J gene is TRBJ1-1, the V gene TRBV12-3 or TRBV12-4; D unclear. There are 12 residues in the CDR3. Trimming left V 3 bases short and J 3 bases short, with 5 bases between. In DNA, the CDR3 is TGTGCCAGCAGTTTTCCTCACACTGAAGCTTTCTTT. It is translated as CASSFPHTEAFF.

The genes are TRBV29-1 and TRBJ2-3; 7 nucleotides align to TRBD2. In germline, CDR1 is SQVTM, CDR2 ANQGSEA. This CDR3 spans 13 amino acids. Trimming removed 6 bases from V and 2 bases from J; junction bases left unmatched: 5. CDR3 nucleotides: TGCAGCGTCGCGGGGGTACTCACAGATACGCAGTATTTT. This gives the protein CSVAGVLTDTQYF.

V and J are TRBV29-1 and TRBJ2-3; no clear D. Germline CDR1 is SQVTM and CDR2 is ANQGSEA. Trimming took off 7 bases at V and 5 bases at J, with 13 bases between the two ends. The CDR3 has 12 amino acids. The CDR3 DNA reads TGCAGCGGGCGGTTTCTGGGAGATACGCAGTATTTT. Encoded protein: CSGRFLGDTQYF.